This entry lists 18 T cell receptor beta chains sequenced from one sample in a study of T-cell memory formation after mild COVID-19. TCRdb re-called the 5' RACE reads through MiXCR, storing one row per CDR3 protein. The sample holds about 360,000 distinct CDR3 sequences, 13% to 15% seen once. The specimen sequenced was PBMCs or a T cell subset sorted from them (not recorded which). These receptors all stem from a man aged 18-30 years who had mild COVID-19 (a few samples of this study predate the infection). Cell type and time point are not known.

In its sample, this clonotype was seen a few times. The CDR3 loop reads CASSRGTGETQYF. In nucleotides, the CDR3 is TGTGCCAGCAGTCGGGGAACGGGGGAGACCCAGTACTTC. This chain uses TRBV12-3 or TRBV12-4 with TRBJ2-5; D possibly corresponds to TRBD2 (5 bases). Trimming stripped 5 bases from V and 5 bases from J, with 12 bases between. The CDR3 consists of 13 residues.

The V gene is TRBV5-1, the J gene TRBJ2-5, with D possibly matching TRBD1 (5 bases). Trimming stripped 0 bases from V and 0 bases from J, with 9 bases between. The germline V gene encodes CDR1 SGHRS and CDR2 YFSETQ. The length of the CDR3 is 15 residues. The CDR3 loop reads CASSLGPGNQETQYF. The CDR3, as DNA: TGCGCCAGCAGCTTGGGCCCAGGGAACCAAGAGACCCAGTACTTC.

This clonotype was seen a few times. The CDR3 reads CASSAWDRQETQYF. CDR3 coding DNA: TGTGCCAGCAGTGCTTGGGACAGACAAGAGACCCAGTACTTC. The J gene is TRBJ2-5, the V gene TRBV2; TRBD1 agrees at 7 bases. Germline CDR1 is SNHLY and CDR2 is FYNNEI. The CDR3 extends over 14 amino acids. The trim removed 4 bases at V and 2 bases at J, leaving 4 bases unmatched.

The sample holds a few counts of this clonotype. This chain connects TRBV6-6 to TRBJ2-5; no clear D gene. The CDR3 consists of 15 residues. Germline V gene sequence: CDR1 MNHNY, CDR2 SVGAGI (reference sequence). Trimming pared 5 bases from V and 1 base from J, leaving 14 bases between. The CDR3 DNA reads TGTGCCAGCAGTAAGGAGCATGGCCCCCAAGAGACCCAGTACTTC. Translation: CASSKEHGPQETQYF.

CDR3 coding DNA: TGTGCCAGCAGCTTTTCCCCGGCAGATACGCAGTATTTT. This codes for CASSFSPADTQYF. The genes are TRBV7-3 and TRBJ2-3, with D uncertain. This CDR3 contains 13 residues. CDR1 and CDR2 (germline): SGHTA, FQGTGA. The germline V and J ends were trimmed by 3 bases and 4 bases, with 8 bases remaining between them. Complete variable domain (other parts from reference TRBV7-3 and TRBJ2-3): GAGVSQTPSNKVTEKGKYVELRCDPISGHTALYWYRQSLGQGPEFLIYFQGTGAADDSGLPNDRFFAVRPEGSVSTLKIQRTERGDSAVYLCASSFSPADTQYFGPGTRLTVL.

The chain has TRBV29-1 and TRBJ2-1, with TRBD1 matching 8 bases. The CDR3 has 14 residues. V lost 7 bases to trimming and J lost 9 bases; unmatched junction nucleotides: 14. Germline-derived CDR1 and CDR2 are SQVTM and ANQGSEA. The CDR3 coding sequence is TGCAGCGCCACGACAGGGGCCAAACCCCGTGAGCAGTTCTTC. The encoded protein is CSATTGAKPREQFF.

This clonotype was seen ten or more times. The V gene is TRBV3-1, the J gene TRBJ2-2; D ambiguous. Trimming took off 0 bases at V and 2 bases at J, with 7 bases between the two ends. The CDR3 contains 15 residues. CDR1 LGHDT and CDR2 YNNKEL come from the germline V gene (reference sequence). The CDR3 protein is CASSQDVRNTGELFF. CDR3 nucleotides: TGTGCCAGCAGCCAAGATGTCCGAAACACCGGGGAGCTGTTTTTT.

The V gene is TRBV6-5, the J gene TRBJ1-5; TRBD1 agrees at 9 bases. Germline V gene lookup returns CDR1 MNHEY and CDR2 SVGAGI. The CDR3 spans 15 residues. Trimming removed 6 bases from V and 3 bases from J; junction bases left unmatched: 6. The chain's CDR3 is CASRRDRETNQPQHF. CDR3 nucleotide sequence: TGTGCCAGCAGACGGGACAGGGAGACCAATCAGCCCCAGCATTTT.

The chain is built from TRBV6-5 and TRBJ1-1, with D tentatively TRBD1 (5 bases). Trimming cost V 2 bases and J 7 bases, with 11 bases left between them. The CDR3 runs 13 residues. The germline V gene encodes CDR1 MNHEY and CDR2 SVGAGI. The CDR3 is CASSYGRGGEAFF. The CDR3 coding sequence is TGTGCCAGCAGTTACGGCCGGGGCGGTGAAGCTTTCTTT.

This clonotype was counted only a few times. J is TRBJ1-5 and V is TRBV2; D not certain. Trimming pared 4 bases from V and 0 bases from J, leaving 10 bases between. CDR1 SNHLY and CDR2 FYNNEI come from the germline V gene. The CDR3 extends over 15 amino acids. The CDR3 here is CASSVDRNSNQPQHF. For the CDR3, the DNA is TGTGCCAGCAGTGTCGACCGGAATAGCAATCAGCCCCAGCATTTT.

The rearrangement uses TRBV6-5 and TRBJ1-2; TRBD1 matches at 8 bases. CDR3 length equals 15 residues. With V trimmed by 6 bases and J by 2 bases, 8 bases remained unmatched. CDR1 and CDR2 (germline): MNHEY, SVGAGI. CDR3 residues: CASRRAGTGNYGYTF. CDR3 nucleotides: TGTGCCAGCAGACGAGCCGGGACAGGCAACTATGGCTACACCTTC.

This clonotype was recorded at least ten times. V is TRBV20-1 and J is TRBJ2-4, with D perhaps being TRBD1 or TRBD2 (5 bases each). There are 16 residues in the CDR3. V shed 5 bases and J shed 0 bases, with 17 bases lying between them. Germline-derived CDR1 and CDR2 are DFQATT and SNEGSKA (reference sequence). The CDR3 reads CSAGRMGDLAKNIQYF. CDR3 DNA: TGCAGTGCTGGGCGGATGGGGGATTTAGCCAAAAACATTCAGTACTTC.

This clonotype was recorded a few times. The chain links TRBV4-2 to TRBJ2-3; tentative D call: TRBD2 (7 bases). In germline, CDR1 is LGHNA, CDR2 YNFKEQ. The ends were cut back, 4 bases at V and 0 bases at J, with 23 bases in the middle. The CDR3 loop spans 19 amino acids. The CDR3 bases are TGTGCCAGCAGCCCGGACCCCCATTTACGGGGGGCTAGCACAGATACGCAGTATTTT. Its translation is CASSPDPHLRGASTDTQYF.

The chain is built from TRBV12-3 or TRBV12-4 and TRBJ2-5, with D possibly matching TRBD1 (6 bases). This CDR3 is built from 14 residues. V was trimmed by 8 bases and J by 2 bases, leaving 15 bases between them. CDR3 in DNA: TGTGCCAGCTGCTGCAGGGGATATCAAGAGACCCAGTACTTC. It codes for CASCCRGYQETQYF.

J is TRBJ2-1 and V is TRBV6-4; 8 bases are a match to TRBD1. The length of the CDR3 is 14 residues. With V trimmed by 5 bases and J by 5 bases, 5 bases remained unmatched. Germline V gene data show CDR1 as MRHNA and CDR2 as SNTAGT. The CDR3 loop reads CASSKDRGHNEQFF. CDR3 in DNA: TGTGCCAGCAGTAAAGACAGGGGACACAATGAGCAGTTCTTC.

The chain couples TRBV7-2 to TRBJ1-5, with unresolved D. Per the germline V gene, CDR1 is SGHTA and CDR2 is FQGNSA. The CDR3 is 14 amino acids. The ends were cut back, 2 bases at V and 1 base at J, with 6 bases in the middle. The CDR3 nucleotides are TGTGCCAGCAGCTTACAAAGGAGCAATCAGCCCCAGCATTTT. As protein: CASSLQRSNQPQHF.

This clonotype was detected many times. J is TRBJ2-3 and V is TRBV12-3 or TRBV12-4, with a possible D match to TRBD2 (7 bases). The CDR3 is made up of 15 amino acids. With 6 bases removed from V and 0 bases from J, the gap between germline ends came to 13 bases. CDR3 DNA: TGTGCCAGCAGCCAAGGGGGGGCGAGCACAGATACGCAGTATTTT. Residues: CASSQGGASTDTQYF.

This clonotype turned up a few times. The chain links TRBV7-2 to TRBJ2-5; D is unclear. Germline V lookup: CDR1 SGHTA, CDR2 FQGNSA. The germline V and J ends were trimmed by 0 bases and 4 bases, with 9 bases remaining between them. CDR3 length: 14 residues. In DNA form, the CDR3 reads TGTGCCAGCAGCTTAGCTGATAGCTTAGAGACCCAGTACTTC. Translation gives CASSLADSLETQYF.